This T cell receptor beta chain was found in a study of cytomegalovirus exposure and HLA in healthy donors. For the study at large: Inside one of the first data releases sat roughly 80 million unique TCRs taken from HLA-typed donors.

The PCR ran on 60 Vbeta and 13 Jbeta primers. The assay was immunoSEQ multiplex PCR, and TCRdb's table has in-frame clones only and misses some. The sample holds about 98,000 clones, roughly 70% seen once. The CDR3 contains 12 residues. Trimming pared 6 bases from V and 7 bases from J, leaving 13 bases between. Germline V gene sequence: CDR1 MDHEN, CDR2 SYDVKM. Sequencing was done on a sample of PBMCs. The receptor's source is a man in his fifties or sixties in good health and CMV-seronegative. V is TRBV28 and J is TRBJ2-7; TRBD2 might be the D (5 bases). The CDR3 here is CASRSSRREQYF. CDR3 sequence (DNA): TGTGCCAGCAGGTCTAGCAGGCGGGAGCAGTACTTC.